This TCR beta chain was retrieved from a study of T cell responses to AZD1222 COVID-19 vaccine. As for this clone: The antigen is undetermined.

The V end was cut by 1 base, the J end by 2 bases, with 12 bases between. Germline lookup yields CDR1 LNHDA and CDR2 SQIVND (reference sequence). The CDR3 consists of 16 residues. TCRdb's copy holds only in-frame clones and misses some; the assay was immunoSEQ multiplex PCR. The table includes 120,000 or so clones, approximately 91% detected once. Whole-study results and caveats: Following two doses of AZD1222, Spike-specific TCR breadth and depth rose. Donors, mostly white British, included more females; clonal diversity was possibly underestimated.

The clonotype was recovered from an adult in good health. The genes are TRBV19 and TRBJ1-5; D perhaps matches TRBD1 (5 bases). Sequencing was performed on peripheral blood, taken on day 0 of AZD1222 vaccination. This CDR3 is CASSIGGGTGNQPQHF. The CDR3 bases are TGTGCCAGTAGTATAGGGGGAGGGACTGGCAATCAGCCCCAGCATTTT.